This TCR beta chain was identified during a study of cytomegalovirus exposure and HLA in healthy donors (dated by TCRdb to 2017 to 2019). In terms of the full investigation: According to an earlier analysis of a few hundred of the donors, about 190 million T cells yielded roughly 110 million unique TCR beta sequences and approximately 300 Gb of sequence data. High-throughput TCR immunosequencing, statistical association of individual TCRs with disease status, and machine learning were combined to predict cytomegalovirus infection status. HLA typing covered class I and class II loci at four-digit resolution. In addition to the first cohort of approximately 650 subjects, a separate validation cohort of some 120 different subjects was used. Alongside the repertoire data, information on donor age, sex, ethnicity and CMV serostatus was compiled. Among roughly 400 genotyped donors of the cohort, an average of 235,054 unique TCR beta nucleotide sequences were sequenced per donor, 15% to 20% of them non-productive. An early release covering roughly 640 HLA-typed donors comprised approximately 290 gigabases of sequencing data and around 86 million unique TCR sequences. Several DR-DQ haplotypes were handled as single units for association and clustering because linkage in the cohort was strong. Typing coverage varied by locus: about 620-630 donors for A, B, C, DRB1 and DQB1; roughly 510 for DQA1; nearly 610 for DPA1; approximately 450 for DPB1. Genome-wide SNP genotypes for about three fifths of the roughly 700 donors were used in a later genetic analysis, which treated that subset as a discovery cohort. The aim of the study was to test whether cataloging public T cell receptors could identify signatures of past pathogen exposure. An earlier analysis of approximately 580 of the donors used high-throughput TCR beta sequencing to judge whether each TCR beta V gene segment behaved as functional or pseudogenic. Rather than using new phenotypic data, the later analysis identified candidate immune exposures from TCR beta sequences and from how often those sequences occurred across donors. A later analysis re-analyzed previously published TCR beta repertoires from 500 to 700 donors and added high-resolution HLA genotyping to study TCR occurrence patterns. Using immunosequencing, the study profiled T cell repertoires from around 680 subjects and related those repertoires to cytomegalovirus serostatus. Every discovery cohort repertoire had been produced on one sequencing platform. Of the roughly 390 genotyped donors, 65% to 90% were placed in the genetic ancestry cluster associated with self-reported Caucasian donors.

The research as a whole found: In a later analysis, HLA-associated TCR beta chains showed more clonal expansion and lower generation probabilities than non-associated chains that were equally common. In the study, about 150 TCR beta chains were listed as associated with cytomegalovirus. Around 16 rarely observed V segments, including chromosome 9 orphons, were excluded from the earlier analysis of some 590 of the donors because counts were too low. Linkage disequilibrium might explain the correlated functional status among segregating V segments, but an unknown experimental factor could not be ruled out. When HLA alleles, especially DR and DQ, strongly co-occurred, TCR associations were difficult to assign to individual alleles. Broadly in line with IMGT annotations, most TCR beta V segments showed up in productive rearrangements about 90% or about 30% of the time in an earlier analysis of approximately 600 of the donors. Cytomegalovirus status was reported to be diagnosed by the classifier with high specificity and sensitivity in both the original and validation cohorts. Because the 87-base-pair reads could not distinguish some IMGT-functional V segments, including TRBV6-2 and TRBV6-3, those segments were excluded. A group of highly shared sequence variants was considered likely to be a technical artifact of the sequencing pipeline. A further reported finding was that TCR beta sequences accurately predicted the HLA-A and HLA-B alleles for most subjects in the first cohort. A later analysis associated about 18,000 TCR beta sequences with specific HLA alleles at a false discovery rate of 0.05. In a later genetic analysis, fewer N-insertions in productive TCRs were reported among donors in an Asian-associated ancestry cluster than the roughly 700-donor mean. A later analysis found that most CMV-associated TCR beta chains appeared HLA-restricted, with HLA associations seemingly driven largely by CMV exposure. A later analysis found that TCR association rates varied across HLA loci, with DRB1 alleles showing the most associated TCRs and HLA-C alleles the fewest. Presence/absence analyses assumed roughly uniform sequencing depth across donors, an assumption that may not hold. Only TCR beta chains were sequenced in this cohort, and the absence of alpha or paired-chain data limited detectable features. Because HLA typing was unavailable for some donors at each locus, only the typed subset was used in association tests. V-gene and J-gene trimming of TCR beta chains was associated with a missense DCLRE1C variant in a later genetic analysis, and the association was replicated in an independent cohort. It was suggested by the authors that the approach could potentially be generalized to other disease states and immunological phenotypes. A later analysis reported that several top co-occurrence clusters appeared linked to parvovirus B19, influenza, CMV and Epstein-Barr virus. A few of the identified cytomegalovirus-associated TCR beta chains were confirmed in vitro to be specific for cytomegalovirus antigens. Most TCR sequences were observed very rarely across donors, whereas some public TCRs were present in many individuals. CMV serostatus was the only immune exposure information available for the cohort.

The cohort comprised fewer than 700 healthy bone marrow donors. At the time of sampling, all cohort members were nominally healthy, though unrecorded immune exposures were likely present. The donor tested CMV seropositive, placing the donor among the 310 or so seropositive members of the cohort. Every donor gave a peripheral blood sample, and the peripheral blood mononuclear cells from that sample were used for TCR beta sequencing. The Qiagen DNeasy Blood Extraction Kit was used to extract genomic DNA from the blood cell samples. The library was generated by the immunoSEQ multiplex PCR assay. For the multiplex PCR, a mixture combining 60 forward primers for TCR Vbeta segments and 13 reverse primers for TCR Jbeta segments was used. A multiplex PCR assay on genomic DNA amplified the CDR3 region of rearranged TCR beta genes. The Illumina HiSeq System was used to sequence the amplified TCR beta libraries as 87-base-pair reads. In the paper's pipeline: A later analysis tallied 75 million to 85 million unique TCR beta chains across the 666 repertoires, and about 10 million of those chains were shared by two or more donors. A nearest-neighbor algorithm error-corrected the raw reads and collapsed the reads into unique sequences, merging closely related sequences to remove PCR and sequencing errors. CDR3 sequences were aligned to IMGT reference sequences to assign V, D and J gene segments. For a sequence to be retained, at least a six-nucleotide match to both a V gene segment and a J gene segment was required. Rearrangements were classified as productive when the CDR3 lacked stop codons and remained in frame with V and J, and all other rearrangements were classified as non-productive. CDR3 was defined according to IMGT convention as the region running from the second conserved V-encoded cysteine to the conserved J-encoded phenylalanine. The earlier analysis of 587 of the donors excluded sequences that lacked an unambiguous match to a single V gene segment. An earlier analysis of approximately 590 of the donors classified V segments as functional when productive rearrangements were above 56.7% and as segregating when the standard deviation between donors was above 5%. To diagnose cytomegalovirus status from the catalog of TCR beta chain sequences, a statistical classification framework was built. V and J gene assignment, in a later analysis, came from comparing TCR nucleotide sequences with IMGT/GENE-DB human TR gene sequences. A later analysis assigned CDR3 sequences and most-parsimonious VDJ recombination scenarios with the TCRdist pipeline. A later analysis defined each TCR beta chain by its CDR3 amino acid sequence plus V-gene family, and excluded reads lacking a unique V-gene family. To address suspected cross-contamination and a sequencing artifact, a later analysis removed around 590 highly shared, low-generation-probability nucleotide sequences. In a later analysis, a clonal expansion index was calculated for each public chain from normalized within-repertoire ranks of inferred template counts. In a later analysis, generation probabilities were computed with a VDJ recombination model fitted to out-of-frame rearrangements, and the resulting probabilities were checked against IGoR. In a later analysis, TCR-TCR, TCR-HLA and TCR-CMV co-occurrence was scored with hypergeometric tests, and a repertoire-size bias correction was applied to TCR pairs. To estimate false discovery rates, a later analysis permuted the HLA or CMV assignments 20 times. A later analysis grouped co-occurring TCRs with DBSCAN, adding TCRdist sequence similarity when clustering within HLA-allele-positive subsets. Repertoires with fewer than 30,000 or more than 120,000 public chains, plus five repertoires with anomalous nucleotide sharing, were excluded from co-occurrence clustering. TCRdb stores this immuneACCESS table with in-frame sequences only. Part of the clones is absent; in the studies checked, under half of the shortfall reflects unresolved V genes, and no reason is known for the rest. From that table come the V and J calls and clone size; the DNA was used to work out D and trimming. Across this sample there are tens of thousands of clones, with 70% to 80% seen only once. The ten most abundant clones make up around 15% of the sample.

V lost 0 bases and J lost 1 base; the stretch between them is 9 bases long. Its CDR3 holds 16 amino acids, cysteine through phenylalanine. Just CDR3 DNA is preserved here, 48 bases in frame from base 1. Per the germline V gene, MGHRA is the CDR1 and YSYEKL is the CDR2. On this clone itself: This clone's antigen is unknown. No much larger clonotype is one base removed from it; base qualities were not supplied.

Recombination connected TRBV4-1 to TRBJ2-2; a tentative D call is TRBD2 (5 bases match). The receptor was isolated from a woman aged 40 to 50 in good health and CMV-seropositive. Sequencing input: PBMCs. CDR3 sequence: CASSQELGRNTGELFF. At the DNA level, the sequence is TGCGCCAGCAGCCAAGAGTTAGGGAGGAACACCGGGGAGCTGTTTTTT.